These 17 T cell receptor beta chains were all obtained from the same sample, sequenced in a study of T cell clones after liver transplantation. Sequencing was performed with immunoSEQ multiplex PCR; in TCRdb, only in-frame clones are kept and a portion is missing. The table has roughly 74,000 clones, roughly 80% seen once. The specimen was CD4+ T cells from blood, collected before liver transplant. The source is a human donor who received a liver transplant.

Only one count was recorded for this clone. The V and J genes are TRBV19 and TRBJ2-7; TRBD1 aligns across 9 bases. This CDR3 region has 14 residues. The V gene end was trimmed by 4 bases and the J gene end by 6 bases; junction bases not matched to a gene: 7. The germline V gene encodes CDR1 LNHDA and CDR2 SQIVND (reference sequence). The CDR3 bases are TGTGCCAGTAGTACGGGACAGGGAGTCGGCGAGCAGTACTTC. Translation: CASSTGQGVGEQYF.

The chain carries TRBV2 and TRBJ2-3; D is perhaps TRBD1 (6 bases). V dropped 2 bases and J dropped 0 bases, with 15 bases sitting between them. CDR3 length equals 17 residues. Germline V gene sequence: CDR1 SNHLY, CDR2 FYNNEI. CDR3 loop: CASSELDSTYSTDTQYF. The CDR3 coding sequence is TGTGCCAGCAGTGAATTGGACAGCACCTATAGCACAGATACGCAGTATTTT.

The V gene is TRBV6-5, the J gene TRBJ1-5; D remains ambiguous. The CDR3 is made up of 11 amino acids. Trimming pared 4 bases from V and 7 bases from J, leaving 5 bases between. Germline assignment: CDR1 MNHEY and CDR2 SVGAGI. CDR3 in amino acids: CASSWGQPQHF. CDR3 nucleotide sequence: TGTGCCAGCAGTTGGGGACAGCCCCAGCATTTT.

The chain couples TRBV6-4 to TRBJ1-2; D not resolved. Deletions cut 6 bases from V and 3 bases from J, with 14 bases between. CDR1 MRHNA and CDR2 SNTAGT come from the germline V gene. The CDR3 runs 14 residues. The CDR3 DNA is TGTGCCAGCAGAATGACCGGGAGTGACTATGGCTACACCTTC. Translated: CASRMTGSDYGYTF.

The chain uses TRBV5-1 and TRBJ2-7, with 10 bases identical to TRBD1. J was trimmed by 6 bases and V by 4 bases; bases with no gene match: 4. The germline CDR1 and CDR2 sequences are SGHRS and YFSETQ. The CDR3 runs to 13 residues. The CDR3 sequence: CASSRDRGAEQYF. The DNA of the CDR3 is TGCGCCAGCAGCCGGGACAGGGGTGCCGAGCAGTACTTC. Complete variable domain (other parts from reference TRBV5-1 and TRBJ2-7): KAGVTQTPRYLIKTRGQQVTLSCSPISGHRSVSWYQQTPGQGLQFLFEYFSETQRNKGNFPGRFSGRQFSNSRSEMNVSTLELGDSALYLCASSRDRGAEQYFGPGTRLTVT.

CDR3 nucleotide sequence: TGTGCCAGCAGTTCCCCAAGCGGGGAGGTGGATACGCAGTATTTT. The encoded protein is CASSSPSGEVDTQYF. J is TRBJ2-3 and V is TRBV28; TRBD2 aligns across 7 bases. Per germline, CDR1 MDHEN and CDR2 SYDVKM. V shed 4 bases, J shed 6 bases, and the junction held 10 bases outside the gene matches. This CDR3 comprises 15 residues.

The V and J genes are TRBV6-6 and TRBJ2-7, with 8 bases lining up with TRBD1. The CDR3 runs to 15 residues. The V gene end was trimmed by 2 bases and the J gene end by 3 bases; junction bases not matched to a gene: 6. Germline CDR1 and CDR2: MNHNY and SVGAGI (reference sequence). The CDR3 loop reads CASSYVGQAIYEQYF. In DNA, the CDR3 is TGTGCCAGCAGTTACGTGGGACAGGCAATCTACGAGCAGTACTTC.

This clone came up once. The chain links TRBV6-1 to TRBJ2-1; TRBD2 is a possible D gene (5 bases). Trimming removed 7 bases at V and 2 bases at J, with 9 bases between. This CDR3 is 13 amino acids long. The V gene's germline CDR1 is MNHNS and CDR2 SASEGT. The CDR3 region has the DNA TGTGCCAGCAAGCCGGGAACCTACAATGAGCAGTTCTTC. Translated, it gives CASKPGTYNEQFF.

V gene TRBV6-1 combines with J gene TRBJ1-3, with D tentatively TRBD1 (5 bases). Germline values: CDR1 MNHNS, CDR2 SASEGT. The V end lost 4 bases, the J end lost 0 bases, and 13 bases lay between the germline ends. This CDR3 spans 16 amino acids. The CDR3 nucleotides read TGTGCCAGCAGTGTATGGGGGGGTTACTCTGGAAACACCATATATTTT. It is translated as CASSVWGGYSGNTIYF.

V and J are TRBV7-2 and TRBJ2-5; no reliable D call. The CDR3 is 14 residues long. The V and J ends lost 3 bases and 4 bases respectively, with 12 bases between them. Looked up from germline, CDR1 is SGHTA and CDR2 is FQGNSA. The CDR3 sequence is CASSFLVHGETQYF. CDR3 in DNA: TGTGCCAGCAGCTTTTTAGTCCATGGAGAGACCCAGTACTTC.

The CDR3 sequence is CASSFETGNTEAFF. CDR3 DNA sequence: TGCGCCAGCAGCTTTGAAACAGGGAACACTGAAGCTTTCTTT. This chain links TRBV5-1 with TRBJ1-1, with D perhaps TRBD1 (5 bases). The CDR3 is 14 residues long. Germline V gene data show CDR1 as SGHRS and CDR2 as YFSETQ. V lost 2 bases and J lost 1, with 9 bases in between. The variable domain in full, with the rest retrieved from reference TRBV5-1 and TRBJ1-1, is KAGVTQTPRYLIKTRGQQVTLSCSPISGHRSVSWYQQTPGQGLQFLFEYFSETQRNKGNFPGRFSGRQFSNSRSEMNVSTLELGDSALYLCASSFETGNTEAFFGQGTRLTVV.

Notes on this clone: Other DNA sequences in the same sample also yield this CDR3. The chain employs TRBV9 and TRBJ2-2; no definite D call. Germline V CDR1 and CDR2: SGDLS, YYNGEE. CDR3 length: 14 amino acids. The ends were cut back, 4 bases at V and 2 bases at J, with 9 bases in the middle. The CDR3 loop is CASSPRVNTGELFF. The CDR3 region has the DNA TGTGCCAGCAGCCCTCGGGTAAACACCGGGGAGCTGTTTTTT. Supplemented by reference TRBV9 and TRBJ2-2, the full variable domain reads DSGVTQTPKHLITATGQRVTLRCSPRSGDLSVYWYQQSLDQGLQFLIQYYNGEERAKGNILERFSAQQFPDLHSELNLSSLELGDSALYFCASSPRVNTGELFFGEGSRLTVL.

J is TRBJ1-2 and V is TRBV28, with a weak D call TRBD1 (6 bases). Trimming removed 7 bases from V and 4 bases from J, with 13 bases in between. The CDR3 is 13 residues long. The V gene's germline CDR1 is MDHEN and CDR2 SYDVKM. In DNA form, the CDR3 reads TGTGCCAGCACCGAGACAGGACGCTATGGCTACACCTTC. Residues: CASTETGRYGYTF.

The genes are TRBV5-1 and TRBJ1-1; TRBD1 matches at 8 bases. V was pared by 0 bases and J by 3 bases, with 1 base of the junction left unmatched. This CDR3 contains 14 residues. Germline V lookup: CDR1 SGHRS, CDR2 YFSETQ. As DNA, the CDR3 is TGCGCCAGCAGCTTGGCAGGGGGCGACACTGAAGCTTTCTTT. Amino acid sequence: CASSLAGGDTEAFF.

This rearrangement joins TRBV27 to TRBJ1-2; a weak D match, TRBD1 (5 bases). CDR1 is MNHEY and CDR2 is SMNVEV in the germline V gene (reference sequence). The CDR3 covers 14 residues. With 3 bases removed from V and 4 bases from J, the gap between germline ends came to 12 bases. CDR3 protein: CASSFIPGSYGYTF. CDR3 coding DNA: TGTGCCAGCAGTTTTATTCCAGGGAGCTATGGCTACACCTTC.

This clone came up a few times. The V gene is TRBV28, the J gene TRBJ1-2, with D unclear. The CDR3 is 16 amino acids. Germline V gene lookup returns CDR1 MDHEN and CDR2 SYDVKM. The V end lost 4 bases, the J end lost 2 bases, and 17 bases lay between the germline ends. As DNA, the CDR3 is TGTGCCAGCAGTTCCCCCCGCGGTGGCAGCAACTATGGCTACACCTTC. It codes for CASSSPRGGSNYGYTF.

This clone has more than one count but fewer than ten. The rearrangement joins TRBV5-1 to TRBJ2-1; TRBD2 matches at 11 bases. The germline CDR1 and CDR2 sequences are SGHRS and YFSETQ. V trimming: 6 bases; J trimming: 7 bases; junction bases outside the gene matches: 12. This CDR3 contains 16 residues. CDR3 sequence: CASTPGSGRGGNEQFF. CDR3 nucleotide sequence: TGCGCCAGCACCCCGGGTAGCGGGAGGGGAGGGAATGAGCAGTTCTTC.